A selection of T cell receptor beta chains follows, all from one sample in a study of blood T cell repertoires in COVID-19. Only in-frame clones appear in the TCRdb table, and some are missing; sequencing was by immunoSEQ multiplex PCR. The sample includes 70,000 to 80,000 clones, approximately 80% seen only once; the top ten take around 10%. Sequencing used peripheral blood. The receptors come from a man aged 50-60 years with acute or convalescent COVID-19. The CDR3 runs from the conserved cysteine through the conserved F or W. D genes are given only for firm matches. Not every row has a clone size; where given, it reads once, few, many or a size class.

clone_size	v_call	d_call	j_call	cdr3_aa	cdr3_nt
once	TRBV27	.	TRBJ1-3	CASSLRGSGNTIYF	TGTGCCAGCAGTTTAAGGGGCTCTGGAAACACCATATATTTT
few	TRBV19	TRBD1	TRBJ2-7	CASSPRDRGYEQYF	TGTGCCAGTAGTCCCCGGGACAGGGGCTACGAGCAGTACTTC
.	TRBV6-2/TRBV6-3	.	TRBJ1-1	CASSRTVGEAFF	TGTGCCAGCAGCCGGACAGTAGGTGAAGCTTTCTTT
.	TRBV18	TRBD1	TRBJ2-5	CASSPRQGETQYF	TGTGCCAGCTCACCTCGACAGGGAGAGACCCAGTACTTC
.	TRBV4-2	TRBD2	TRBJ2-1	CASSQLPTSGDYNEQFF	TGTGCCAGCAGCCAACTCCCGACTAGCGGGGATTACAATGAGCAGTTCTTC
.	TRBV9	TRBD2	TRBJ2-1	CASSPGLAGLDEQFF	TGTGCCAGCAGCCCGGGACTAGCGGGACTGGATGAGCAGTTCTTC
.	TRBV4-3	.	TRBJ1-1	CASSQDIVRQMNTEAFF	TGCGCCAGCAGCCAAGATATAGTTCGACAGATGAACACTGAAGCTTTCTTT
.	TRBV13	TRBD1	TRBJ2-5	CASSLSGTASTETQYF	TGTGCCAGCAGCTTATCCGGGACAGCTAGTACCGAGACCCAGTACTTC
.	TRBV19	TRBD1	TRBJ1-1	CASSLTGTDTEEAFF	TGTGCCAGTAGCCTCACCGGGACAGACACTGAAGAAGCTTTCTTT
few	TRBV2	.	TRBJ1-5	CASTETTGKPQHF	TGTGCCAGCACTGAGACCACAGGAAAGCCCCAGCATTTT
.	TRBV10-3	.	TRBJ1-3	CAIKGATGNTIYF	TGTGCCATAAAAGGGGCGACTGGAAACACCATATATTTT
.	TRBV19	TRBD2	TRBJ2-1	CASSRLADNEQFF	TGTGCCAGTAGTAGACTAGCTGACAATGAGCAGTTCTTC
.	TRBV2	TRBD1	TRBJ1-5	CASSVQGLGNQPQHF	TGTGCCAGCAGTGTACAGGGGCTTGGCAATCAGCCCCAGCATTTT
once	TRBV5-1	.	TRBJ2-7	CASSLDPARSSYEQYF	TGCGCCAGCAGCTTGGACCCGGCGCGGTCCTCCTACGAGCAGTACTTC
.	TRBV9	.	TRBJ2-5	CASSVVPEETQYF	TGTGCCAGCAGCGTAGTCCCGGAAGAGACCCAGTACTTC
.	TRBV29-1	.	TRBJ2-3	CSVSLGGPTDTQYF	TGCAGCGTTAGTCTGGGGGGTCCCACAGATACGCAGTATTTT
few	TRBV4-1	.	TRBJ2-1	CASSLRDLSYNEQFF	TGCGCCAGCAGCCTCCGGGACTTATCCTACAATGAGCAGTTCTTC
.	TRBV3-1/TRBV3-2	TRBD2	TRBJ2-7	CASSQGRGAGYEQYF	TGTGCCAGCAGCCAAGGGCGGGGGGCCGGCTACGAGCAGTACTTC
.	TRBV10-3	.	TRBJ1-1	CAINGGMNTEAFF	TGTGCCATCAATGGGGGGATGAACACTGAAGCTTTCTTT
.	TRBV11-3	.	TRBJ2-7	CASSLGTYEQYF	TGTGCCAGCAGCTTGGGCACCTACGAGCAGTACTTC
.	TRBV4-1	TRBD1	TRBJ1-4	CASSQAGTGGREKLFF	TGCGCCAGCAGCCAGGCCGGGACAGGGGGCCGGGAAAAACTGTTTTTT
.	TRBV3-1/TRBV3-2	TRBD1	TRBJ2-7	CASSQDARGSYEQYF	TGTGCCAGCAGCCAAGATGCCAGGGGGTCCTACGAGCAGTACTTC
.	TRBV29-1	.	TRBJ2-1	CSLGITSSYNEQFF	TGCAGCCTGGGGATCACTAGCTCCTACAATGAGCAGTTCTTC
.	TRBV5-1	TRBD2	TRBJ2-5	CASSPGTSGRAGGKTQYF	TGCGCCAGCAGCCCCGGGACTAGCGGGAGGGCCGGGGGAAAGACCCAGTACTTC
.	TRBV5-6	TRBD2	TRBJ2-1	CASSLDLAGGLIDEQFF	TGTGCCAGCAGCTTGGATCTAGCGGGAGGTCTTATAGATGAGCAGTTCTTC
.	TRBV27	TRBD1	TRBJ1-2	CASSLSGRGHGYTF	TGTGCCAGCAGTTTATCAGGCAGGGGGCATGGCTACACCTTC
once	TRBV25-1	.	TRBJ2-7	CASSESLQGGNEQYF	TGTGCCAGCAGTGAATCCCTGCAGGGAGGAAACGAGCAGTACTTC
few	TRBV10-3	TRBD1	TRBJ1-1	CAVATLGGTGVTEAFF	TGTGCAGTAGCCACTTTAGGAGGGACAGGGGTCACTGAAGCTTTCTTT
.	TRBV30	TRBD1	TRBJ1-3	CAWSKAGQAGNTIYF	TGTGCCTGGAGTAAGGCGGGACAGGCTGGAAACACCATATATTTT
.	TRBV27	.	TRBJ2-7	CASSLSWQASYEQYF	TGTGCCAGCAGTTTGTCTTGGCAGGCTTCCTACGAGCAGTACTTC
.	TRBV6-2/TRBV6-3	.	TRBJ1-5	CASSYLAQPQHF	TGTGCCAGCAGTTACTTGGCTCAGCCCCAGCATTTT
.	TRBV5-1	.	TRBJ2-3	CASSFKGSSTDTQYF	TGCGCCAGCAGCTTCAAGGGGTCCAGCACAGATACGCAGTATTTT
few	TRBV7-2	.	TRBJ2-7	CASSSTAAYEQYF	TGTGCCAGCAGCTCGACTGCGGCCTACGAGCAGTACTTC
.	TRBV28	TRBD1	TRBJ2-5	CASRWGQGGETQYF	TGTGCCAGCAGGTGGGGACAGGGGGGAGAGACCCAGTACTTC
.	TRBV19	.	TRBJ2-1	CASSIPPTGLGGNEQFF	TGTGCCAGTAGTATACCCCCGACGGGGCTGGGGGGCAATGAGCAGTTCTTC
.	TRBV28	TRBD1	TRBJ2-2	CASSLPGQGVAGELFF	TGTGCCAGCAGTCTACCGGGACAGGGTGTCGCCGGGGAGCTGTTTTTT
.	TRBV6-2/TRBV6-3	TRBD2	TRBJ2-1	CASSPHRLAGGEEQFF	TGTGCCAGCAGCCCTCACCGACTAGCCGGAGGGGAGGAGCAGTTCTTC
.	TRBV5-4	.	TRBJ2-7	CASSSPPGEQYF	TGTGCCAGCAGCTCACCACCGGGCGAGCAGTACTTC
.	TRBV7-3	TRBD1	TRBJ2-4	CASSQKQGNIQYF	TGTGCCAGCAGCCAGAAACAGGGGAACATTCAGTACTTC
.	TRBV27	.	TRBJ1-1	CASSLSRNTEAFF	TGTGCCAGCAGTTTGTCGCGGAACACTGAAGCTTTCTTT
few	TRBV28	TRBD1	TRBJ2-6	CASRRQGQGYSGANVLTF	TGTGCCAGCAGACGCCAGGGACAGGGGTACTCTGGGGCCAACGTCCTGACTTTC
.	TRBV4-3	.	TRBJ2-6	CASSRGGRSSGANVLTF	TGCGCCAGCAGCCGCGGAGGCCGGAGCTCTGGGGCCAACGTCCTGACTTTC
.	TRBV13	TRBD1	TRBJ1-1	CASSANIRDRGTEAFF	TGTGCCAGCAGCGCTAACATTCGGGACAGGGGGACTGAAGCTTTCTTT
.	TRBV19	.	TRBJ1-6	CASSNFPGNNSPLHF	TGTGCCAGTAGTAACTTCCCCGGGAACAATTCACCCCTCCACTTT